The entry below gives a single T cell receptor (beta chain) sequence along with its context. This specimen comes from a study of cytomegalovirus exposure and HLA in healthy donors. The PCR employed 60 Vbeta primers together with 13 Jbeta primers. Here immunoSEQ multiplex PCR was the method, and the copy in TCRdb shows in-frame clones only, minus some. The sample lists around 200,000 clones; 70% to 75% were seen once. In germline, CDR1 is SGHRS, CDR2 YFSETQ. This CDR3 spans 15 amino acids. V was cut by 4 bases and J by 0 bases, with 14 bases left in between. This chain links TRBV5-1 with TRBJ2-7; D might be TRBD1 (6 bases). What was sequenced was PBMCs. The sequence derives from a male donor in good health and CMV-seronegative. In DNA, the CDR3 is TGCGCCAGCAGCCTATTACAGGGTAGCTCCTACGAGCAGTACTTC. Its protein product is CASSLLQGSSYEQYF.